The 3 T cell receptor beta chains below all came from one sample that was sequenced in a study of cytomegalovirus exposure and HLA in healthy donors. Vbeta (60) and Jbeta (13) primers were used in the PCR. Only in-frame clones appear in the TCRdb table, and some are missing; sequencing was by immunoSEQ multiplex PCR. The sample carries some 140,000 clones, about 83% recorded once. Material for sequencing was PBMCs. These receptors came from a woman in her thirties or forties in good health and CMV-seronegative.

CDR3 region: CASSLFPSTGGYEQYF. CDR3 nucleotides: TGCGCCAGCAGCTTGTTCCCGTCGACAGGGGGCTACGAGCAGTACTTC. The rearrangement links TRBV5-1 to TRBJ2-7, with 9 bases identical to TRBD1. The CDR3 has 16 amino acids. The J segment lost 3 bases and the V segment lost 1 base, leaving 8 bases of the junction unmatched. Germline assignment: CDR1 SGHRS and CDR2 YFSETQ.

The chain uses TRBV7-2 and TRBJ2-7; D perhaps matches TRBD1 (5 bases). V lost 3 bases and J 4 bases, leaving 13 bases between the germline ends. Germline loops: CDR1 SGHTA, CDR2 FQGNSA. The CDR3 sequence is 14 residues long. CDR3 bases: TGTGCCAGCAGCTTGTCCATCAGGGTGTACGAGCAGTACTTC. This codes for CASSLSIRVYEQYF.

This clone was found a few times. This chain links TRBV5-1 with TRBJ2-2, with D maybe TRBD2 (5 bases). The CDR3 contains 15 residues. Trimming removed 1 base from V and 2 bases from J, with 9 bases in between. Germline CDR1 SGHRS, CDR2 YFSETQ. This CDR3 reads CASSLIEGNTGELFF. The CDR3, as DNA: TGCGCCAGCAGCTTGATAGAGGGTAACACCGGGGAGCTGTTTTTT. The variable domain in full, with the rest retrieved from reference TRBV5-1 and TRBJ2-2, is KAGVTQTPRYLIKTRGQQVTLSCSPISGHRSVSWYQQTPGQGLQFLFEYFSETQRNKGNFPGRFSGRQFSNSRSEMNVSTLELGDSALYLCASSLIEGNTGELFFGEGSRLTVL.